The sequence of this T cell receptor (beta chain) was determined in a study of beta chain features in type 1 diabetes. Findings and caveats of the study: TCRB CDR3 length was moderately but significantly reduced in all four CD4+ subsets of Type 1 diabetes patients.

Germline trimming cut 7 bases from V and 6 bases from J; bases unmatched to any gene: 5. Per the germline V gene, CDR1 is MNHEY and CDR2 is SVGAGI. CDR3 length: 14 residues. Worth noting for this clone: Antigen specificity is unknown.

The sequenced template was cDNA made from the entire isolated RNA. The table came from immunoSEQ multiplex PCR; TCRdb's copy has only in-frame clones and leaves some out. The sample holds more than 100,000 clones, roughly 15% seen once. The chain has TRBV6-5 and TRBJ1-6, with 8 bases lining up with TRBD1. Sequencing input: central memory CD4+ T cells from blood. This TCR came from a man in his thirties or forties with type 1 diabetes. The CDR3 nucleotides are TGTGCCAGCACCATACAGGGGGTTAATTCACCCCTCCACTTT. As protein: CASTIQGVNSPLHF.